A selection of T cell receptor beta chains follows, all from one sample in a study of blood T cell repertoires in COVID-19. Data came from immunoSEQ multiplex PCR; TCRdb stores just in-frame clones and leaves some out. The sample includes approximately 190,000 clones, approximately 79% of them seen just once. The specimen sequenced was peripheral blood. These receptors all come from a man aged 30 to 39 with active or convalescent COVID-19. Each CDR3 is given with its conserved first and last residue.

>14|TRBV7-2
CASSLVHSPYEQYF
>14|TRBV7-2
CASSLKGAGEKLFF
>15|TRBV6-5
CASSRTGTEKETQYF
>16|TRBV6-6
CASSSTTGGTNQPQHF
>16|TRBV7-2
CASSLGPPSGYNEQFF
>15|TRBV6-2/TRBV6-3
CASSYHLAGGYEQYF
>15|TRBV19
CASSITLAGYNEQFF
>12|TRBV19
CASRTGNREQYF
>16|TRBV13
CASSPRSGLSAGELFF
>17|TRBV5-1
CASSLALAGGPGETQYF
>15|TRBV27
CASSLGTGTNQPQHF
>13|TRBV19
CASHRVEGTEAFF
>16|TRBV12-5
CASGLVLAGDAKTQYF
>12|TRBV30
CAWRGGEAPLHF
>16|TRBV3-1/TRBV3-2
CASSLGRAGAGNTIYF
>16|TRBV30
CAWSSRSLDSTDTQYF
>15|TRBV25-1
CASSESHSGTNEQFF
>15|TRBV6-6
CASSYSGGLNYGYTF
>16|TRBV27
CASNTNDRAGVLGYTF
>14|TRBV4-1
CASSQDGTGGGYTF
>17|TRBV14
CASSQDRDRGFYNEQFF
>13|TRBV10-2
CASGGGANQPQHF
>17|TRBV7-2
CASSLGQSVYSNQPQHF
>15|TRBV19
CASSIQGQMNTEAFF
>13|TRBV7-8
CASSLGTRGTDTF
>18|TRBV4-2
CASSPRTSGGANTGELFF
>14|TRBV11-3
CASSFVDRPGELFF
>15|TRBV5-6
CASSLNRDLRETQYF
>14|TRBV10-3
CAISDGATYNEQFF
>11|TRBV5-1
CASQAGEEAFF
>14|TRBV6-1
CASSESVRPQPQHF
>12|TRBV2
CASRVQAYEQYF
>14|TRBV6-1
CASSETQGNYGYTF
>14|TRBV7-6
CASSLGTGGDTQYF